This TCR beta chain was identified in a study of tumor and adjacent non-tumor tissue in lung cancer. As for the study in general: Some 4.1 million productive TCRbeta reads were obtained per sample on average. General observations from the study: Tumor tissue had significantly higher TCR diversity than normal lung. Normal lung showed higher cumulative top 100 clone frequency than tumor. Patients with more diverse tumor TCRs had worse survival.

No cell sorting was done before RNA was extracted from the tissue. About this clonotype: Its antigen is not identified.

A modified ARM-PCR protocol with three rounds of nested PCR amplified TCRbeta. TCRdb used MiXCR to reprocess the multiplex PCR reads, holding one entry per CDR3 protein. The table records fewer than 150,000 distinct CDR3 sequences, around 66% of them present only once. This CDR3 comprises 15 residues. From germline, CDR1 is MNHEY and CDR2 SVGAGI. This TCR derives from a man aged 60-69 years with small cell lung cancer. This sequence joins TRBV6-5 and TRBJ2-2; D perhaps matches TRBD1 (6 bases). Input material: lung tumor tissue. The CDR3 spells CDSRAIQGPTGELFF. DNA for the CDR3: TGTGATAGCAGAGCCATACAGGGACCCACCGGGGAGCTGTTTTTT.